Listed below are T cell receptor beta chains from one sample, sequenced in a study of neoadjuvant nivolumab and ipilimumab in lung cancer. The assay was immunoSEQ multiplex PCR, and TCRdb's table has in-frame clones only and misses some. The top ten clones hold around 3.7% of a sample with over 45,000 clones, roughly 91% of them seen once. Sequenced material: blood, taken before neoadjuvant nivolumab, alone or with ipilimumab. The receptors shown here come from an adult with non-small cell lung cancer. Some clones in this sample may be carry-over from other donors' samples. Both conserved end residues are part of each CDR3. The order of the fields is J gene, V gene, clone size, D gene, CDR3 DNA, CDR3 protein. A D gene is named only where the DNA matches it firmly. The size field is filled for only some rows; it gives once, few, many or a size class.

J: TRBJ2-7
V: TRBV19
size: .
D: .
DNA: TGTGCCAGTAGTTTCCGGACTGGCACCTACGAGCAGTACTTC
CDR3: CASSFRTGTYEQYF

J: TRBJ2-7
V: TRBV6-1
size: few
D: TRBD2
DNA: TGTGCCAGCAGTGAGGGAGGGTACTCCTACGAGCAGTACTTC
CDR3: CASSEGGYSYEQYF

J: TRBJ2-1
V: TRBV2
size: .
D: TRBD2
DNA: TGTGCCAGCAGTGGGACTAGCGGGGTTGAGCAGTTCTTC
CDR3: CASSGTSGVEQFF

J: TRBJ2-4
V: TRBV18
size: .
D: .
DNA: TGTGCCAGCTCACCAGGATCGCTAGCCAAAAACATTCAGTACTTC
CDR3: CASSPGSLAKNIQYF

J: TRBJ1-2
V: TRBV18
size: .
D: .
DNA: TGTGCCAGCTCGCGGAACTTAAACTATGGCTACACCTTC
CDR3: CASSRNLNYGYTF

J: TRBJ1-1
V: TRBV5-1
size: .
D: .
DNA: TGCGCCAGCAGCTTGGGGCACGTTAACACTGAAGCTTTCTTT
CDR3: CASSLGHVNTEAFF

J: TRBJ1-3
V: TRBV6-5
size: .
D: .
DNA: TGTGCCAGCAGTTGGACGTCTGGAAACACCATATATTTT
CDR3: CASSWTSGNTIYF

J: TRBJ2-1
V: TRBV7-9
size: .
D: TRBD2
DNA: TGTGCCAGCAGCCTCTTAGCGGGTTCCTACAATGAGCAGTTCTTC
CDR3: CASSLLAGSYNEQFF

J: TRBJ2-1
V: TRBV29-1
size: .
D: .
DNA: TGCAGCGTTGTGAGACAAGCAACCTCCTACAATGAGCAGTTCTTC
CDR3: CSVVRQATSYNEQFF

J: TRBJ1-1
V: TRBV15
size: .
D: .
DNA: TGTGCCACCAGCCTGAACAGGAACACTGAAGCTTTCTTT
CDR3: CATSLNRNTEAFF

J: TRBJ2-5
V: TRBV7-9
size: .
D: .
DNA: TGTGCCAGCCGCCGCGGCGCGGAGACCCAGTACTTC
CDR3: CASRRGAETQYF

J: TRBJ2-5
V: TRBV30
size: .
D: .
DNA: TGTGCCTGGTCGGTTGGCCAACAAGAGACCCAGTACTTC
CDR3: CAWSVGQQETQYF

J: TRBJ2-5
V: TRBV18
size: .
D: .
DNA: TGTGCCAGCTCACCAACCAGCCAAGAGACCCAGTACTTC
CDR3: CASSPTSQETQYF

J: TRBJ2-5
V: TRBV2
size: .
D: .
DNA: TGTGCCAGCCGCGCTTGGGAGACCCAGTACTTC
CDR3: CASRAWETQYF

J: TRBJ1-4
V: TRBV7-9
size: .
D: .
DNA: TGTGCCAGCAGCTTAGCGTCAGGAAGGGCTGAAAAACTGTTTTTT
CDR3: CASSLASGRAEKLFF

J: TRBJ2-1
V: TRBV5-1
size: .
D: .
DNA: TGCGCCAGCAGCTCCCCGGACGGATCCAATGAGCAGTTCTTC
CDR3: CASSSPDGSNEQFF

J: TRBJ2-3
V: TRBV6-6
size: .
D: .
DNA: TGTGCCAGCAGCCCCCGGGGCACAGATACGCAGTATTTT
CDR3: CASSPRGTDTQYF

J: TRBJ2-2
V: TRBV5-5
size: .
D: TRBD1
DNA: TGTGCCAGCAGCTTAACAGGGGGCAACGGGGAGCTGTTTTTT
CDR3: CASSLTGGNGELFF

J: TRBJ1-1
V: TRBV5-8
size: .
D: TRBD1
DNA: TGTGCCAGCAGGAGGACAGGGGCAACTGAAGCTTTCTTT
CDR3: CASRRTGATEAFF

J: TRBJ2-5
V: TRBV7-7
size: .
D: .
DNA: TGTGCTAGCAGCTTAGCGAGTCAAGGGGAGACCCAGTACTTC
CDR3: CASSLASQGETQYF

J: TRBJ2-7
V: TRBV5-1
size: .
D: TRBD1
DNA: TGCGCCAGCAGCTTGGTAGGGACAGCCACCTACGAGCAGTACTTC
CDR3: CASSLVGTATYEQYF

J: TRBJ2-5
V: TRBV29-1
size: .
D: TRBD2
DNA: TGCAGCATTTTAGCGGGTGAGACCCAGTACTTC
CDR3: CSILAGETQYF

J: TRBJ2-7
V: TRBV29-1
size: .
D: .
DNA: TGCAGCGCCAGCGATGGGGTACACTCCTACGAGCAGTACTTC
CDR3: CSASDGVHSYEQYF

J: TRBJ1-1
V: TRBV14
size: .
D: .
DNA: TGTGCCAGCAGCCCGACGGCCTCGACTGAAGCTTTCTTT
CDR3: CASSPTASTEAFF

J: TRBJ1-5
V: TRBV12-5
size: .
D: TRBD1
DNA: TGTGCTAGTGGTTTGGTATCCTTGGGACAGGGGGCTGGTAGGTATCAGCCCCAGCATTTT
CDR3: CASGLVSLGQGAGRYQPQHF

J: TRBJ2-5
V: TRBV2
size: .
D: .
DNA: TGTGCCAGCAGTGCCCAGGTCACTAGGATGGGTCAAGAGACCCAGTACTTC
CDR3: CASSAQVTRMGQETQYF

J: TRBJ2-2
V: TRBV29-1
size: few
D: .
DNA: TGCGGTGGAGGCACCGGGGAGCTGTTTTTT
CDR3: CGGGTGELFF

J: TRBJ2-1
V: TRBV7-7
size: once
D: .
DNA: TGTGCTAGCAGCTTATTTTCTGAGCGTGAGGGCAATGAGCAGTTCTTC
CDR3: CASSLFSEREGNEQFF

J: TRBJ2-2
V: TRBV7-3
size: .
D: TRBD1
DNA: TGTGCCAGCAGCTTAGGGACAGGGTCTGGGGAGCTGTTTTTT
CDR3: CASSLGTGSGELFF

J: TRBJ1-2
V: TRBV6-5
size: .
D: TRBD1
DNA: TGTGCCAGCACCCACTCCTCGGGACAGGGAAACGGCTACACCTTC
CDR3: CASTHSSGQGNGYTF

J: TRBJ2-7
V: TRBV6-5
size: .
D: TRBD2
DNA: TGTGCCAGCAGTTACTCGAGTCTAGCGGGAAGGGAGCAGTACTTC
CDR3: CASSYSSLAGREQYF

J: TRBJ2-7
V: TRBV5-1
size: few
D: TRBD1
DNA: TGCGCCAGCAGGCCTGGACAGGGGACCTACGAGCAGTACTTC
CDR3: CASRPGQGTYEQYF

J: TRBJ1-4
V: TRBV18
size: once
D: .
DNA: TGTGCCAGCTCACGAGGGGAAAATGAAAAACTGTTTTTT
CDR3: CASSRGENEKLFF

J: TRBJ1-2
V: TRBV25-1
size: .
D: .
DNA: TGTGCCAGCAGTGCCCAAGGGGAAGGCAGTGGATATGGCTACACCTTC
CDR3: CASSAQGEGSGYGYTF

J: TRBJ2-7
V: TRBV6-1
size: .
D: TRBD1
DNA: TGTGCCAGCAGTGCGGACAGGCTGAAATCCTACGAGCAGTACTTC
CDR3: CASSADRLKSYEQYF

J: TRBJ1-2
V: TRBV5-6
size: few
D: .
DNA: TGTGCCAGCAGCGACAAAGTTAACTATGGCTACACCTTC
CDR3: CASSDKVNYGYTF

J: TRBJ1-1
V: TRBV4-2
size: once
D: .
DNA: TGTGCCAGCAGCCAAATGGGTCGAAGGAACACTGAAGCTTTCTTT
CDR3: CASSQMGRRNTEAFF

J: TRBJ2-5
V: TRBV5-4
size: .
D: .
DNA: TGTGCCAGCACCAACCAAGGGGGAGACCAAGAGACCCAGTACTTC
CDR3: CASTNQGGDQETQYF

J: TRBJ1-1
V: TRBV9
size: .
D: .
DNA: TGTGCCAGCAGCCCCCGACAAAGGAACACTGAAGCTTTCTTT
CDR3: CASSPRQRNTEAFF

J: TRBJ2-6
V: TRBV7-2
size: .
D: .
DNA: TGTGCCAGCAGCTTCGCGGGACCCTCTGGGGCCAACGTCCTGACTTTC
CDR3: CASSFAGPSGANVLTF

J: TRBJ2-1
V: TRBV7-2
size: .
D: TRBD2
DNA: TGTGCCAGCAGACCCCCGGGACTAGCGGGAACCAACAATGAGCAGTTCTTC
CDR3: CASRPPGLAGTNNEQFF

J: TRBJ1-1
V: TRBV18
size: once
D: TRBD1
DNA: TGTGCCAGCTCAGTCCAGGGACAGGCGAACACTGAAGCTTTCTTT
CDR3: CASSVQGQANTEAFF

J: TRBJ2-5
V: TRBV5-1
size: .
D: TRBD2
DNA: TGCGCCAGCAGCTTGAAGTATGATAGCGGGAGGTACCAAGAGACCCAGTACTTC
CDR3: CASSLKYDSGRYQETQYF

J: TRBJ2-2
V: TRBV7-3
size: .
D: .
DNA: TGTGCCAGCAGCTCCTCTACCGCTACCGGGGAGCTGTTTTTT
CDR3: CASSSSTATGELFF

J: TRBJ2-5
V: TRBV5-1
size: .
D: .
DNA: TGCGCCAGCAGCTTGGCACCAGGGCGCCAAGAGACCCAGTACTTC
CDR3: CASSLAPGRQETQYF

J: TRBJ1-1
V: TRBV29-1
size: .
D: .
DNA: TGCAGCGTTGAGGGCAGGGCGGGTACTGAAGCTTTCTTT
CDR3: CSVEGRAGTEAFF

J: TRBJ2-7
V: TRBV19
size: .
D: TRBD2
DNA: TGTGCCAGTAGTATAGTGGGACTAGCGGTCTACGAGCAGTACTTC
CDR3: CASSIVGLAVYEQYF

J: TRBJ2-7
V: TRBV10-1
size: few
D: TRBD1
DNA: TGCGCCAGCAGTGAGGGGACAGCTTCCCACGAGCAGTACTTC
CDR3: CASSEGTASHEQYF

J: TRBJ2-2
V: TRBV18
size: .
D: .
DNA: TGTGCCAGCTCACCACGTTCGGACGCCGGGGAGCTGTTTTTT
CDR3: CASSPRSDAGELFF

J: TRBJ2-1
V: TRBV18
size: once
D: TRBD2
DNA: TGTGCCAGCTCACCACAGGGACTAGGCGGCGGTGAGCAGTTCTTC
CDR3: CASSPQGLGGGEQFF

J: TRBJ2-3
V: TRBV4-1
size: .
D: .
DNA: TGCGCCAGCAACCTGGAACAGACCACAGATACGCAGTATTTT
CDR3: CASNLEQTTDTQYF

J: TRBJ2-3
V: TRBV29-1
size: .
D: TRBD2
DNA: TGCAGCGTTGAAGAGCAAGCGGGAGGAGGGGATACGCAGTATTTT
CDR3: CSVEEQAGGGDTQYF

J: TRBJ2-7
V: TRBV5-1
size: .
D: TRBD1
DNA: TGCGCCAGCAGCGCCGCCGGGACAGCCTACGAGCAGTACTTC
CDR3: CASSAAGTAYEQYF

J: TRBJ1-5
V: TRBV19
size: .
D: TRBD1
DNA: TGTGCCAGTAGTACCCCGTGGGGACAGGGGGTCGGAAGGAATCAGCCCCAGCATTTT
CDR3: CASSTPWGQGVGRNQPQHF